By share of the sample, the clone carrying this T cell receptor (beta chain) is medium-sized. Its specificity is not known. The data stem from a study of T cells in localized non-small cell lung cancer. Study-wide results and caveats: Patients showing higher blood T cell density tended to see longer overall survival.

This CDR3 comprises 17 residues. The V gene lost 5 bases and the J gene lost 1 base, with 19 bases spanning the gap. Germline loops: CDR1 SGHNT, CDR2 YENEEA. Only in-frame clones appear in the TCRdb table, and some are missing; sequencing was by immunoSEQ multiplex PCR. The sample shows around 1,000 clones, more than 20% of them seen only once. Sequenced material: lung tumor tissue, taken before any cancer treatment. The chain links TRBV11-3 to TRBJ2-3; perhaps TRBD2 as D (6 bases). The source is a male donor at least 60 years old with stage III squamous cell lung carcinoma. Here the CDR3 reads CASSPPGVAARTDTQYF. CDR3 DNA: TGTGCCAGCAGCCCACCGGGGGTAGCGGCTCGCACAGATACGCAGTATTTT. Using reference TRBV11-3 and TRBJ2-3 for the parts outside the CDR3, the full variable domain is EAGVVQSPRYKIIEKKQPVAFWCNPISGHNTLYWYLQNLGQGPELLIRYENEEAVDDSQLPKDRFSAERLKGVDSTLKIQPAELGDSAVYLCASSPPGVAARTDTQYFGPGTRLTVL.